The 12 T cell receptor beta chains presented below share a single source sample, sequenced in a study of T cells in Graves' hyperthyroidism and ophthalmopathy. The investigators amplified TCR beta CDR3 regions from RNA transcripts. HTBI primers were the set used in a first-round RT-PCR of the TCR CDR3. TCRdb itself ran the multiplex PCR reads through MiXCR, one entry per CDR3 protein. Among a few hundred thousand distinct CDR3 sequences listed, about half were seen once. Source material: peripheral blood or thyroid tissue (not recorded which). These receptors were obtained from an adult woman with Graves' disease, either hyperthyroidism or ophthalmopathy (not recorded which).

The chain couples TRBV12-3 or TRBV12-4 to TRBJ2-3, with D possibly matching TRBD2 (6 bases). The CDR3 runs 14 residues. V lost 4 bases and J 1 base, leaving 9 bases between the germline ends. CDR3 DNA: TGTGCCAGCAGTTCCCCGGGGGGCACAGATACGCAGTATTTT. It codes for CASSSPGGTDTQYF.

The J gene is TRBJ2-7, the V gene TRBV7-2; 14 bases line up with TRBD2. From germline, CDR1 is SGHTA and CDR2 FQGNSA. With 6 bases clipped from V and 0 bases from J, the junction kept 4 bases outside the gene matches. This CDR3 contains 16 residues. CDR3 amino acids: CASSWTSGGTSYEQYF. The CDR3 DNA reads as TGTGCCAGCAGTTGGACTAGCGGGGGGACCTCCTACGAGCAGTACTTC.

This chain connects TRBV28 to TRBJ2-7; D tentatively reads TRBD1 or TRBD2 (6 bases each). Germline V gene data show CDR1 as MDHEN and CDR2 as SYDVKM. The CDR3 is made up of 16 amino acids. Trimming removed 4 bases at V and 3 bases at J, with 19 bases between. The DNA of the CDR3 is TGTGCCAGCAGTTCGCCGGAGGGGGGAGGATTCTACGAGCAGTACTTC. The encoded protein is CASSSPEGGGFYEQYF.

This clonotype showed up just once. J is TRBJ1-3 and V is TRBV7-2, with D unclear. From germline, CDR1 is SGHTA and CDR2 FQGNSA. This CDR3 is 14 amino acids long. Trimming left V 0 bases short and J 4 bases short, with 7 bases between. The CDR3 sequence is CASSLASQGNTIYF. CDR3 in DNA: TGTGCCAGCAGCTTAGCGTCACAGGGAAACACCATATATTTT.

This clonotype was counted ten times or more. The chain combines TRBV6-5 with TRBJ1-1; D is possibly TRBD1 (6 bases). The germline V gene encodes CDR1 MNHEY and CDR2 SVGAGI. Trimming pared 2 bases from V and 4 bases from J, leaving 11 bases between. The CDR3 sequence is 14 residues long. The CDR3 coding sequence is TGTGCCAGCAGTTACCGCACAGGGACCACTGAAGCTTTCTTT. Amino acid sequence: CASSYRTGTTEAFF.

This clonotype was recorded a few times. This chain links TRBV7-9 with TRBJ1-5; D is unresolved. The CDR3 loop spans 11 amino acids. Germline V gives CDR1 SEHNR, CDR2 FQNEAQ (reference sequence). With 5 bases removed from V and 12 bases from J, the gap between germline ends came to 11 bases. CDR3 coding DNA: TGTGCCAGCAGCGCGAATCTAGTCCAGCATTTT. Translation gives CASSANLVQHF.

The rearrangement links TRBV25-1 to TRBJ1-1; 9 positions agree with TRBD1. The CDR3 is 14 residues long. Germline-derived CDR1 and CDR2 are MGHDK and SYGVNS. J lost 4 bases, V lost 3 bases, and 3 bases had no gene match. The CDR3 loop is CASSDGQGSTEAFF. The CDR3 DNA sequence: TGTGCCAGCAGTGACGGACAGGGGAGCACTGAAGCTTTCTTT.

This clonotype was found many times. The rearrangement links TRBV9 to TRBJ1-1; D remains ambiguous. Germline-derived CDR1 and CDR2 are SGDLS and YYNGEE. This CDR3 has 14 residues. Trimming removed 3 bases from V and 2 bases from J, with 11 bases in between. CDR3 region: CASSAISSNTEAFF. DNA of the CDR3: TGTGCCAGCAGCGCCATTTCAAGTAACACTGAAGCTTTCTTT.

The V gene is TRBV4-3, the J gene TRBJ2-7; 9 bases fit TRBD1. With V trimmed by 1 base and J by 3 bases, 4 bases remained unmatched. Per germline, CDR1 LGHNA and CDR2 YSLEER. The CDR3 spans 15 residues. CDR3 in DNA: TGCGCCAGCAGCCAAGGGCGGGACAGGGACTACGAGCAGTACTTC. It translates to CASSQGRDRDYEQYF.

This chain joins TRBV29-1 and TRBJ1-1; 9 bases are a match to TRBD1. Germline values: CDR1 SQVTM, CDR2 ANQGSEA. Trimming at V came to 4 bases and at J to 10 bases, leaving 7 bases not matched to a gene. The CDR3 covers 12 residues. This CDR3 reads CSVVGQGYGAFF. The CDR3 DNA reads TGCAGCGTTGTGGGACAGGGTTATGGAGCTTTCTTT.

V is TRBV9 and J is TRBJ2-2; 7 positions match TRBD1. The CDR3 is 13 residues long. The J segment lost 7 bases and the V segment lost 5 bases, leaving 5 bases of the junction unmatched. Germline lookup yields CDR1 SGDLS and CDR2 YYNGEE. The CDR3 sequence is CASRKQGSGELFF. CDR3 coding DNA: TGTGCCAGCAGGAAACAGGGGAGCGGGGAGCTGTTTTTT.

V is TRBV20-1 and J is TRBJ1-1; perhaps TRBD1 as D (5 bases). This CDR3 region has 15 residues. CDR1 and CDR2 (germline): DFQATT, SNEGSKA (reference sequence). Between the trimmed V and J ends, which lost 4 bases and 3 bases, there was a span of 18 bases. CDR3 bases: TGCAGTGCTAAGGGACTAGCGGGAGGTGACACTGAAGCTTTCTTT. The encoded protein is CSAKGLAGGDTEAFF.